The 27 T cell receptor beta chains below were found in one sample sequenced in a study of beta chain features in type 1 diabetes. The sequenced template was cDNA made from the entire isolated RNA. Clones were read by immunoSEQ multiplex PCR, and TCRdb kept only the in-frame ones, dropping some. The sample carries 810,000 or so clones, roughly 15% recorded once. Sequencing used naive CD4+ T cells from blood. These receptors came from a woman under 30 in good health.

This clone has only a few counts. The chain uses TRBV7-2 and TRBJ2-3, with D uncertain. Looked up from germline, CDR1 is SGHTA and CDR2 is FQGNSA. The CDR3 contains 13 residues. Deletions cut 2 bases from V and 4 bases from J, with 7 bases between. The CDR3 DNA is TGTGCCAGCAGCTTACAGAGCGCAGATACGCAGTATTTT. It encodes CASSLQSADTQYF.

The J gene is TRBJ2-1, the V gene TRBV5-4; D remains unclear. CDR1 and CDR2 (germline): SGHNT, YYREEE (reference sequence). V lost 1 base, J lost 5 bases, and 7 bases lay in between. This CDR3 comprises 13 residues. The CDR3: CASSLPHDNEQFF. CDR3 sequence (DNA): TGTGCCAGCAGCTTGCCGCATGACAATGAGCAGTTCTTC. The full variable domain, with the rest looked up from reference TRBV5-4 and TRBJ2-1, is ETGVTQSPTHLIKTRGQQVTLRCSSQSGHNTVSWYQQALGQGPQFIFQYYREEENGRGNFPPRFSGLQFPNYSSELNVNALELDDSALYLCASSLPHDNEQFFGPGTRLTVL.

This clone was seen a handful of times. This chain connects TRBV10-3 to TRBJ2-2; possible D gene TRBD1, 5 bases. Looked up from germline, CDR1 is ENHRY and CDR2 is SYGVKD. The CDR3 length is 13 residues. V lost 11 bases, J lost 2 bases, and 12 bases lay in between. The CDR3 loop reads CAARVRNTGELFF. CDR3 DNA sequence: TGTGCCGCCAGGGTCCGAAACACCGGGGAGCTGTTTTTT.

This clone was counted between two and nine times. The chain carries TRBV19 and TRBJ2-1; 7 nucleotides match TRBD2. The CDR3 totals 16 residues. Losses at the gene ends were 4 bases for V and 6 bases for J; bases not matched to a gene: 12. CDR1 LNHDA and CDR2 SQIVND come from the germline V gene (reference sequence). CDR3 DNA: TGTGCCAGTAGTAGGGTGGCGGGAGTAGGCCCCAATGAGCAGTTCTTC. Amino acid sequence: CASSRVAGVGPNEQFF.

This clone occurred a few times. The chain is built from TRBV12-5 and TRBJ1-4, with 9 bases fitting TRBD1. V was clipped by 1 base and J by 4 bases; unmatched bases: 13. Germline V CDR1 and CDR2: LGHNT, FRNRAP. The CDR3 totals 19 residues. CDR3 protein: CASGLASSSRDRDNEKLFF. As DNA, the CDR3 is TGTGCTAGTGGTTTGGCCTCCTCATCCCGGGACAGGGATAATGAAAAACTGTTTTTT.

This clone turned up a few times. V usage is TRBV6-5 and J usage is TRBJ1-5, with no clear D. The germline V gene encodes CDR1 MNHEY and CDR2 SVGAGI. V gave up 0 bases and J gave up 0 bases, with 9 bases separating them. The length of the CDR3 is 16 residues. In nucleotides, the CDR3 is TGTGCCAGCAGTTACTCGAACCCTTATAGCAATCAGCCCCAGCATTTT. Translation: CASSYSNPYSNQPQHF.

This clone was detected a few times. The CDR3: CSVGLLPTGTNEKLFF. In DNA form, the CDR3 reads TGCAGCGTCGGACTCTTACCCACCGGAACTAATGAAAAACTGTTTTTT. This sequence joins TRBV29-1 and TRBJ1-4; D call uncertain. Germline V CDR1 and CDR2: SQVTM, ANQGSEA. There are 16 residues in the CDR3. Between the trimmed V and J ends, which lost 6 bases and 1 base, there was a span of 18 bases. Complete variable domain (other parts from reference TRBV29-1 and TRBJ1-4): SAVISQKPSRDICQRGTSLTIQCQVDSQVTMMFWYRQQPGQSLTLIATANQGSEATYESGFVIDKFPISRPNLTFSTLTVSNMSPEDSSIYLCSVGLLPTGTNEKLFFGSGTQLSVL.

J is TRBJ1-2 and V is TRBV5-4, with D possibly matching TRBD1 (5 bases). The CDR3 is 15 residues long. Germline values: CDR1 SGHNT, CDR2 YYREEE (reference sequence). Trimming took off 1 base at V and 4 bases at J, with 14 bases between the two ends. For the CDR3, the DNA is TGTGCCAGCAGCTTGCGTTCTGGTGGGGCCTATGGCTACACCTTC. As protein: CASSLRSGGAYGYTF.

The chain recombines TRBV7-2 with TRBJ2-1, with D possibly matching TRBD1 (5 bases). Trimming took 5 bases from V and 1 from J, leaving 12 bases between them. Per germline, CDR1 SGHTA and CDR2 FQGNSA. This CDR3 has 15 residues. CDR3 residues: CASSPDSKSYNEQFF. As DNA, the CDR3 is TGTGCCAGCAGCCCAGACAGTAAGTCCTACAATGAGCAGTTCTTC.

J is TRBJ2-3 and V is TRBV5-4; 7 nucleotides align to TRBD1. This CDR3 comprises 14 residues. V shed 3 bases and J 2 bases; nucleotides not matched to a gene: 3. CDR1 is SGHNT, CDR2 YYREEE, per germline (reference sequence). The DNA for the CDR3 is TGTGCCAGCAGCTGGGACAGAATCACAGATACGCAGTATTTT. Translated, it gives CASSWDRITDTQYF. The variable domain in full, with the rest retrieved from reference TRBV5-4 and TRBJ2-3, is ETGVTQSPTHLIKTRGQQVTLRCSSQSGHNTVSWYQQALGQGPQFIFQYYREEENGRGNFPPRFSGLQFPNYSSELNVNALELDDSALYLCASSWDRITDTQYFGPGTRLTVL.

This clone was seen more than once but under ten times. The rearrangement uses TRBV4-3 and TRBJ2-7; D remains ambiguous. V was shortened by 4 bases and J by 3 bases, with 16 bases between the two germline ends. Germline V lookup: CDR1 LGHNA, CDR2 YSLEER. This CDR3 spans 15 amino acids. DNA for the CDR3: TGCGCCAGCAGCCGTTCCCTCGTCCGCGGCTACGAGCAGTACTTC. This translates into CASSRSLVRGYEQYF.

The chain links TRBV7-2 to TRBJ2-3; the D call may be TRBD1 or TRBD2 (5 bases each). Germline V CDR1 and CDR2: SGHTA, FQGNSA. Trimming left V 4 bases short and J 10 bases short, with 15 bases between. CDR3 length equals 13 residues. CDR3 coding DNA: TGTGCCAGCAGCTCCCCCTTTTTGGGACCGCAGTATTTT. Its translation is CASSSPFLGPQYF.

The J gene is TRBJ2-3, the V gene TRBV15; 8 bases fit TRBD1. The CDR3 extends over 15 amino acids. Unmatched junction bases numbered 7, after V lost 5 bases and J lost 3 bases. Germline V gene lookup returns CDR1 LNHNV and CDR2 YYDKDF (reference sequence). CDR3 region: CATSQTGDRTDTQYF. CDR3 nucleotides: TGTGCCACCAGCCAGACAGGGGACCGGACAGATACGCAGTATTTT.

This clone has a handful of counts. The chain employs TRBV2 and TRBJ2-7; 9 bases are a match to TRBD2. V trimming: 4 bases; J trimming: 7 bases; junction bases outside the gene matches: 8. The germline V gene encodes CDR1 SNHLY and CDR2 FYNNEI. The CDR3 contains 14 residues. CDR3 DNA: TGTGCCAGCAGTGTTCCTAGCGGGGTGCGAGAGCAGTACTTC. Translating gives CASSVPSGVREQYF.

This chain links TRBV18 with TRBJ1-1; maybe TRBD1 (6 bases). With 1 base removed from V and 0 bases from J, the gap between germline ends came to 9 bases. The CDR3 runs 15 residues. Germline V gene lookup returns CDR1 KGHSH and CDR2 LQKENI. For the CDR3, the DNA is TGTGCCAGCTCACCACAGGGGGGTATGAACACTGAAGCTTTCTTT. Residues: CASSPQGGMNTEAFF.

The CDR3 coding sequence is TGTGCCAGTAGTATAGACCCCCCGGGACTAGCGGTGGCTAACAATGAGCAGTTCTTC. Translating gives CASSIDPPGLAVANNEQFF. V and J are TRBV19 and TRBJ2-1; 11 bases map to TRBD2. CDR1 and CDR2 from the germline V gene are LNHDA and SQIVND (reference sequence). This CDR3 contains 19 residues. The V segment lost 0 bases and the J segment 5 bases; nucleotides outside the gene matches: 12.

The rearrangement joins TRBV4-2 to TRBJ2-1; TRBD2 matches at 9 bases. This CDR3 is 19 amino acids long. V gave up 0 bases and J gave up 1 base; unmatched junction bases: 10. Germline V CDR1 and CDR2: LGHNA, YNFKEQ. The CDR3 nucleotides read TGTGCCAGCAGCCAAGAAGGCCCCTGGCGGGAGGGTTCCTACAATGAGCAGTTCTTC. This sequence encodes CASSQEGPWREGSYNEQFF.

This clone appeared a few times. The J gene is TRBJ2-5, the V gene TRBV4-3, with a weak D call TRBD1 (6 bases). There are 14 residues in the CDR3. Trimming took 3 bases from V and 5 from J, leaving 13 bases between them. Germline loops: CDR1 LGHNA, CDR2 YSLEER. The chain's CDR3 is CASSQLQGGETQYF. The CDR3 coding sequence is TGCGCCAGCAGCCAGCTACAGGGCGGGGAGACCCAGTACTTC.

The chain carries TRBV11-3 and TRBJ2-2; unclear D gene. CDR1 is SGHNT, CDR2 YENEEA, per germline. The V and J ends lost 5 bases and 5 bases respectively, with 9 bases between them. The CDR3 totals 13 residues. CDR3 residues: CASSLGPTGELFF. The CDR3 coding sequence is TGTGCCAGCAGCCTTGGACCTACCGGGGAGCTGTTTTTT.

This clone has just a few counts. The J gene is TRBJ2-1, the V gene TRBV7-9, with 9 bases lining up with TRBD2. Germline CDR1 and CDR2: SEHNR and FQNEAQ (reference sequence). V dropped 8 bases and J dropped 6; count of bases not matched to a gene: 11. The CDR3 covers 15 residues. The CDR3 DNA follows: TGTGCCAGCCGCCCTCACTGGCGGGAGGGCAATGAGCAGTTCTTC. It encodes CASRPHWREGNEQFF. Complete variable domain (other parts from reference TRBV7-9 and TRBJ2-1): DTGVSQNPRHKITKRGQNVTFRCDPISEHNRLYWYRQTLGQGPEFLTYFQNEAQLEKSRLLSDRFSAERPKGSFSTLEIQRTEQGDSAMYLCASRPHWREGNEQFFGPGTRLTVL.

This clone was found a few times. CDR3 sequence reads: CASSEYNRINTGELFF. The CDR3 DNA is TGTGCCAGCAGTGAATATAACAGGATAAACACCGGGGAGCTGTTTTTT. The genes are TRBV25-1 and TRBJ2-2; tentative D call: TRBD1 (5 bases). The CDR3 length is 16 residues. V gave up 0 bases and J gave up 2 bases, with 10 bases separating them. Looked up from germline, CDR1 is MGHDK and CDR2 is SYGVNS.

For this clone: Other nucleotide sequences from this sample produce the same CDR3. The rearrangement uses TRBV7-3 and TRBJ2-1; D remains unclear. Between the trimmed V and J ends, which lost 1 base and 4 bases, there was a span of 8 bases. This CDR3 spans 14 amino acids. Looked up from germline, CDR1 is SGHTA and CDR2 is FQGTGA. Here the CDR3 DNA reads TGTGCCAGCAGCTTAAGTGGACCGTACAATGAGCAGTTCTTC. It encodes CASSLSGPYNEQFF.

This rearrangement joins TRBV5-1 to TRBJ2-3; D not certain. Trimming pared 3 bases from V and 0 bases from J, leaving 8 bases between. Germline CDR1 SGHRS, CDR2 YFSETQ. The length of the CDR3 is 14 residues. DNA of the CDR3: TGCGCCAGCAGCTCCCGGGCGAGCACAGATACGCAGTATTTT. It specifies CASSSRASTDTQYF.

CDR3 in DNA: TGTGCTAGTGGTTTGGCGGGACAGGGAAAAGTAGGCGAAAAACTGTTTTTT. This encodes CASGLAGQGKVGEKLFF. The V gene is TRBV12-5, the J gene TRBJ1-4, with 9 bases aligning to TRBD1. The trim removed 1 base at V and 8 bases at J, leaving 11 bases unmatched. Germline V gene sequence: CDR1 LGHNT, CDR2 FRNRAP. This CDR3 comprises 17 residues.

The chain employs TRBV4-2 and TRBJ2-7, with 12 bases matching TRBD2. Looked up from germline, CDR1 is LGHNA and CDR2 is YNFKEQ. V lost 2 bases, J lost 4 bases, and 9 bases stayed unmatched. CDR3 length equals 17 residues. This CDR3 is CASSQQDTGTSGYEQYF. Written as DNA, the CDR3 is TGTGCCAGCAGCCAACAAGATACAGGGACTAGCGGGTACGAGCAGTACTTC.

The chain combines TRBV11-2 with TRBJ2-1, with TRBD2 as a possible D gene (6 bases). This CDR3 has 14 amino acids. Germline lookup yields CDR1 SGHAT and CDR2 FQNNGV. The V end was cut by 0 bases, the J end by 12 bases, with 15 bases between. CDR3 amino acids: CASSLDGLAGRQFF. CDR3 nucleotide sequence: TGTGCCAGCAGCTTAGATGGTTTGGCGGGAAGGCAGTTCTTC.

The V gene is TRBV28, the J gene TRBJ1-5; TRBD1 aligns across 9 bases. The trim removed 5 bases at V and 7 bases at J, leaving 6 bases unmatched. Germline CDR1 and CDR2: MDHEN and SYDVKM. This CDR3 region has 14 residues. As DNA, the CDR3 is TGTGCCAGCAGTCCCGGGACAGGGTACCAGCCCCAGCATTTT. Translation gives CASSPGTGYQPQHF.